The 14 T cell receptor beta chains reported below all come from one sample, sequenced in a study of tumor-infiltrating lymphocytes in primary liver carcinoma (dated by TCRdb to 2016 to 2017). This sample was sequenced with an Illumina HiSeq 2500. Using a constant-region primer and ProtoScript II reverse transcriptase, TCRbeta-specific cDNA was reverse-transcribed from 450 to 650 ng total RNA. Three nested multiplex PCR rounds, following a slightly modified ARM-PCR procedure, were used to build the TCRbeta libraries. Multiplex TRBV1-TRBV30 forward primers and a Cbeta reverse primer were used in the first two PCR rounds, each of which was run for 9 to 11 cycles. Using fastp at Q25 and MiXCR, TCRdb reprocessed the public reads and kept productive beta chains. One record per CDR3 amino acid sequence lists the most common genes and DNA. The sample records approximately 330,000 distinct CDR3 sequences, 65% of which are singletons. In total, the top ten clones hold about 6.5% of the sample.

RNA from unsorted whole blood was extracted with TRIzol reagent, and germline DNA was obtained with the DNeasy Blood & Tissue kit. Sequencing was performed on peripheral blood. The receptors derive from a middle-aged man with primary liver carcinoma and hepatitis B virus infection.

Comment on this clonotype: The junction departs from the called germline gene at one end, perhaps through a read error. The chain couples TRBV11-2 to TRBJ2-7; 9 bases are a match to TRBD2. The CDR3 is 15 residues long. The germline V gene encodes CDR1 SGHAT and CDR2 FQNNGV. CDR3 sequence: CASRGVTSGSYEQYF. The CDR3 DNA sequence: TGTGCCAGCCGGGGGGTGACTAGCGGCTCCTACGAGCAGTACTTT.

This clonotype was observed once. V is TRBV11-1 and J is TRBJ2-2; maybe TRBD2 (6 bases). V shed 8 bases and J shed 3 bases, with 13 bases lying between them. This CDR3 comprises 14 residues. Per germline, CDR1 SGHAT and CDR2 FQDESV (reference sequence). The CDR3 region has the DNA TGTGCCAGCTGCGACGGAGGGGACACCGGGGAGCTGTTTTTT. The encoded protein is CASCDGGDTGELFF.

Turning to this clonotype: Compared with germline, one end of the junction differs, possibly owing to a read error. V gene TRBV30 combines with J gene TRBJ2-2, with a possible D match to TRBD2 (5 bases). CDR1 GTSNPN and CDR2 SVGIG come from the germline V gene (reference sequence). CDR3 length equals 13 residues. CDR3 protein: CAWSKVVTGELSF. CDR3 in DNA: TGTGCCTGGAGTAAAGTGGTTACCGGGGAGCTGTCTTTT.

The chain employs TRBV6-5 and TRBJ2-1, with 7 bases matching TRBD1. Germline trimming cut 1 base from V and 9 bases from J; bases unmatched to any gene: 18. CDR3 size: 18 residues. The germline CDR1 and CDR2 sequences are MNHEY and SVGAGI. The CDR3 sequence: CASSYLGIGLGGNREQFF. Written as DNA, the CDR3 is TGTGCCAGCAGTTACTTGGGTATAGGTTTAGGGGGCAATCGTGAGCAGTTCTTC.

This clonotype was seen at least ten times. The chain is built from TRBV11-2 and TRBJ1-2; D is undetermined. In germline, CDR1 is SGHAT, CDR2 FQNNGV. This CDR3 has 15 residues. With 0 bases removed from V and 4 bases from J, the gap between germline ends came to 12 bases. The CDR3 region is CASSLDRLSGYGYTF. The CDR3 nucleotides are TGTGCCAGCAGCTTAGATCGATTGAGCGGCTATGGCTACACCTTC.

This clonotype was counted many times. The chain employs TRBV6-2 or TRBV6-3 and TRBJ2-5; D might be TRBD1 (5 bases). Germline V gene lookup returns CDR1 MNHEY and CDR2 SVGEGT. The ends were cut back, 2 bases at V and 5 bases at J, with 15 bases in the middle. The CDR3 contains 15 residues. Here the CDR3 DNA reads TGTGCCAGCAGTTACGGTCAGGGAAAGGGGGAGACCCAGTACTTC. Its translation: CASSYGQGKGETQYF.

Turning to this clonotype: With a much larger clone just one base away, this may be a read error. The chain combines TRBV6-5 with TRBJ2-1, with 8 bases fitting TRBD2. V lost 0 bases and J lost 8; bases outside the gene matches: 12. CDR1 and CDR2 (germline): MNHEY, SVGAGI. This CDR3 spans 17 amino acids. In DNA, the CDR3 is TGTGCCAGCAGTTACTCCCTCAACGGGGGGGATGTCGATGAGCAGTTCTTC. Its protein is CASSYSLNGGDVDEQFF.

This clonotype was found a few times. This chain joins TRBV5-6 and TRBJ1-5, with unresolved D. Trimming pared 2 bases from V and 3 bases from J, leaving 9 bases between. Germline CDR1 is SGHDT and CDR2 is YYEEEE. This CDR3 is built from 14 residues. The CDR3 nucleotides read TGTGCCAGCAGCTTTGGCGAAACCAATCAGCCCCAGCATTTT. Translated, it gives CASSFGETNQPQHF.

About this clonotype itself: Its ends do not fully match the called genes, so a read error is possible. As DNA, the CDR3 is TGTGCCAGCATCTTAGCTCTAGCGGGAGCCAATGAGCAGTTCTTC. Amino acid sequence: CASILALAGANEQFF. The chain carries TRBV11-1 and TRBJ2-1, with TRBD2 matching 10 bases. CDR1 and CDR2 (germline): SGHAT, FQDESV (reference sequence). There are 15 residues in the CDR3.

This clonotype has ten or more counts. The V gene is TRBV11-3, the J gene TRBJ2-7; D gene uncertain. V was cut by 0 bases and J by 5 bases, with 8 bases left in between. The CDR3 has 13 residues. Germline V CDR1 and CDR2: SGHNT, YENEEA. CDR3: CASSLDPPHEQYF. The CDR3 nucleotides read TGTGCCAGCAGCTTAGATCCCCCCCACGAGCAGTACTTC.

Of note for this clonotype: A clone one base away is much larger, so this may be a read error. This chain links TRBV28 with TRBJ2-7, with TRBD2 as a possible D gene (5 bases). Germline V CDR1 and CDR2: MDHEN, SYDVKM. The CDR3 consists of 14 residues. V was trimmed by 4 bases and J by 4 bases, leaving 14 bases between them. The CDR3 DNA reads as TGTGCCAGCAGTTGGAGCGGCGCGGGTTACGAGCAGTACTTC. Amino acids: CASSWSGAGYEQYF.

V usage is TRBV4-3 and J usage is TRBJ2-7; the match to TRBD2 covers 10 bases. Per germline, CDR1 LGHNA and CDR2 YSLEER. V shed 0 bases, J shed 6 bases, and the junction held 5 bases outside the gene matches. The CDR3 consists of 15 residues. CDR3 amino acids: CASSQDLSGRAEQYF. CDR3 bases: TGCGCCAGCAGCCAAGATCTAAGCGGGAGGGCCGAGCAGTACTTC.

This clonotype has a count of ten or more. This chain joins TRBV4-1 and TRBJ2-7, with a possible D match to TRBD2 (5 bases). This CDR3 is built from 12 residues. Trimming took 1 base from V and 6 from J, leaving 7 bases between them. CDR1 is MGHRA and CDR2 is YSYEKL in the germline V gene. Here the CDR3 reads CASSQVSGEQYF. The DNA of the CDR3 is TGCGCCAGCAGCCAAGTCAGCGGCGAGCAGTACTTC.

V and J are TRBV29-1 and TRBJ2-3, with a possible D match to TRBD2 (5 bases). CDR3 size: 15 residues. V was cut by 0 bases and J by 4 bases, with 14 bases left in between. Germline lookup yields CDR1 SQVTM and CDR2 ANQGSEA. Written as DNA, the CDR3 is TGCAGCGTTGAAGATGAGACGGGGTACGCAGATACGCAGTATTTT. It is translated as CSVEDETGYADTQYF.